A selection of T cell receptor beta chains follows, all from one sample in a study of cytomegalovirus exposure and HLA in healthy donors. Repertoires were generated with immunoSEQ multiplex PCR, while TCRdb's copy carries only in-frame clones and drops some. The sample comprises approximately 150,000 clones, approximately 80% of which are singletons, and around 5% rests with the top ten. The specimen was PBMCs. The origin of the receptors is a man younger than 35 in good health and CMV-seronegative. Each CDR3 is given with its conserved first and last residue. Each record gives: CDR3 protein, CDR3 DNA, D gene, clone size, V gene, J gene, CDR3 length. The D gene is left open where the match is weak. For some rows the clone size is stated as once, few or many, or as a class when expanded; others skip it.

CDR3: CASRKTTGKGYGQPQHF
DNA: TGCGCCAGCAGAAAGACGACAGGGAAAGGGTATGGGCAGCCCCAGCATTTT
D: TRBD1
size: few
V: TRBV23-1
J: TRBJ1-5
length: 17

CDR3: CASSLTSGSEQFF
DNA: TGTGCCAGCAGTCTAACTAGCGGGTCTGAGCAGTTCTTC
D: TRBD2
size: few
V: TRBV6-1
J: TRBJ2-1
length: 13

CDR3: CASSFRGQQETQYF
DNA: TGTGCCAGCAGCTTTCGGGGACAGCAAGAGACCCAGTACTTC
D: TRBD1
size: once
V: TRBV7-9
J: TRBJ2-5
length: 14

CDR3: CASSTSGGALDTQYF
DNA: TGTGCCAGCAGTACTAGCGGGGGGGCATTAGATACGCAGTATTTT
D: TRBD2
size: once
V: TRBV2
J: TRBJ2-3
length: 15

CDR3: CASSASSGTSGRAGEQFF
DNA: TGTGCCAGCAGCGCCAGCTCCGGGACTAGCGGGAGGGCCGGTGAGCAGTTCTTC
D: TRBD2
size: .
V: TRBV9
J: TRBJ2-1
length: 18

CDR3: CSSSYRFNEQFF
DNA: TGTTCCAGCAGCTACAGGTTCAATGAGCAGTTCTTC
D: .
size: .
V: TRBV7-9
J: TRBJ2-1
length: 12

CDR3: CAWSVKLNSYNEQFF
DNA: TGTGCCTGGAGTGTAAAGCTGAACTCCTACAATGAGCAGTTCTTC
D: .
size: .
V: TRBV30
J: TRBJ2-1
length: 15

CDR3: CASSSGSSYNSPLHF
DNA: TGTGCCAGCAGCTCCGGGAGCTCCTATAATTCACCCCTCCACTTT
D: .
size: .
V: TRBV9
J: TRBJ1-6
length: 15

CDR3: CASSSDRVAGANVLTF
DNA: TGTGCCAGCAGCTCAGACAGGGTAGCTGGGGCCAACGTCCTGACTTTC
D: TRBD1
size: .
V: TRBV5-6
J: TRBJ2-6
length: 16

CDR3: CAGFKDRYSNQPQHF
DNA: TGCGCCGGGTTTAAGGACAGGTATAGCAATCAGCCCCAGCATTTT
D: TRBD1
size: .
V: TRBV10-1
J: TRBJ1-5
length: 15

CDR3: CASSFRTGIQETQYF
DNA: TGCGCCAGCAGCTTTCGCACAGGGATACAAGAGACCCAGTACTTC
D: .
size: .
V: TRBV5-1
J: TRBJ2-5
length: 15

CDR3: CASSEVGADYGYTF
DNA: TGTGCCAGCAGTGAAGTTGGGGCAGACTATGGCTACACCTTC
D: .
size: .
V: TRBV2
J: TRBJ1-2
length: 14

CDR3: CASGLAGGPLEQYF
DNA: TGTGCCAGCGGATTAGCGGGAGGGCCCTTAGAGCAGTACTTC
D: TRBD2
size: .
V: TRBV6-5
J: TRBJ2-7
length: 14

CDR3: CASSPASGRQETQYF
DNA: TGTGCCAGCAGCCCCGCCAGCGGGAGGCAAGAGACCCAGTACTTC
D: TRBD2
size: .
V: TRBV5-4
J: TRBJ2-5
length: 15

CDR3: CARRRDRVLCNQPQHF
DNA: TGTGCCAGAAGGCGGGACAGGGTTTTATGCAATCAGCCCCAGCATTTT
D: .
size: .
V: TRBV7-5
J: TRBJ1-5
length: 16

CDR3: CASSPATSGGAGTQYF
DNA: TGCGCCAGCAGCCCGGCGACTAGCGGGGGGGCCGGGACCCAGTACTTC
D: TRBD2
size: .
V: TRBV5-1
J: TRBJ2-5
length: 16

CDR3: CASSDRPVATDTQYF
DNA: TGTGCCAGCAGTGACAGACCGGTCGCGACAGATACGCAGTATTTT
D: .
size: few
V: TRBV27
J: TRBJ2-3
length: 15

CDR3: CASSVGGRGGYNEQFF
DNA: TGTGCCAGCAGCGTAGGGGGGAGGGGGGGCTACAATGAGCAGTTCTTC
D: .
size: .
V: TRBV9
J: TRBJ2-1
length: 16